A few counts support the clone carrying this T cell receptor beta chain. Its antigen is not known. Sorted populations all had greater than 95% purity. This specimen belongs to a study of beta chain features in type 1 diabetes. General study results and limits: Reduced insertions and increased deletions marked VDJ junctions in type 1 diabetes patients. Although PCR might favor shorter templates, it would do so equally in patients and controls.

Every bit of the isolated RNA underwent reverse transcription, so sequencing read expressed TCRB transcripts. Only in-frame clones appear in the TCRdb table, and some are missing; sequencing was by immunoSEQ multiplex PCR. Of about 130,000 clones in the sample, nearly 9.5% are singletons; the top ten hold approximately 0.68%. This CDR3 is built from 15 residues. Trimming left V 0 bases short and J 6 bases short, with 9 bases between. Germline CDR1 is MNHEY and CDR2 is SVGAGI. The specimen was central memory CD4+ T cells from blood. The receptor comes from a man between 18 and 29 years old in good health. V gene TRBV6-5 combines with J gene TRBJ1-6; D unclear. CDR3 nucleotides: TGTGCCAGCAGTTACTCTCCGTTCCCTAATTCACCCCTCCACTTT. Translation: CASSYSPFPNSPLHF.